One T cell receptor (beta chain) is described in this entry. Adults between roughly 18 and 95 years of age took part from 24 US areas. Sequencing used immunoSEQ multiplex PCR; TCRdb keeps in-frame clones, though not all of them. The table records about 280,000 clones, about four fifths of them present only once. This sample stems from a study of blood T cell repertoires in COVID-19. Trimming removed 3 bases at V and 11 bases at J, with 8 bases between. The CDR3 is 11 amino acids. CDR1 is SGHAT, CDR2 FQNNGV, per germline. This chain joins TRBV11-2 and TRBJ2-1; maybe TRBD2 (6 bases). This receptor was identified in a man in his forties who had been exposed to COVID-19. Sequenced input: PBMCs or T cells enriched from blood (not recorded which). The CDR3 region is CASSLEGQQFF. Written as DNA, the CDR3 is TGTGCCAGCAGCTTGGAGGGACAGCAGTTCTTC.